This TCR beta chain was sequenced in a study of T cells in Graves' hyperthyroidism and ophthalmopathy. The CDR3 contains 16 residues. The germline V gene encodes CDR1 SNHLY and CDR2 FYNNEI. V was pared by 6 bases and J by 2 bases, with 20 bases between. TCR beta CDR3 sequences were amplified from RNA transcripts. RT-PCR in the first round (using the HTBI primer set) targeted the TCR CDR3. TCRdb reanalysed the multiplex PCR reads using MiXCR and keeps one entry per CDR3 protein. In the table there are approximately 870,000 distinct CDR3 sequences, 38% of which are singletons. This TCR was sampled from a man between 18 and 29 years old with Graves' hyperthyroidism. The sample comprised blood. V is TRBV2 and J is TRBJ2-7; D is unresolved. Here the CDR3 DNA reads TGTGCCAGCAGCTTATTCGGACCGGTGGGGACCTACGAGCAGTACTTC. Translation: CASSLFGPVGTYEQYF.